The 9 T cell receptor beta chains given below trace back to one sample, sequenced in a study of blood T cell repertoires in COVID-19. Measured with immunoSEQ multiplex PCR; TCRdb has only the in-frame clones, and not every one. The sample has about 250,000 clones, approximately 88% seen once. What was sequenced was peripheral blood. These receptor sequences come from a woman aged 25 to 39 with COVID-19, enrolled during active disease.

This sequence joins TRBV11-2 and TRBJ2-7; unclear D gene. The germline V and J ends were trimmed by 5 bases and 4 bases, with 12 bases remaining between them. Germline CDR1 and CDR2: SGHAT and FQNNGV. The CDR3 runs 13 residues. The CDR3 DNA reads as TGTGCCAGCAGCCCGAATAGAGAATACGAGCAGTACGTC. Translated: CASSPNREYEQYV.

This clone appeared a single time. The rearrangement links TRBV24-1 to TRBJ2-1, with D tentatively TRBD2 (6 bases). Germline assignment: CDR1 KGHDR and CDR2 SFDVKD. This CDR3 is built from 14 residues. The V end lost 7 bases, the J end lost 6 bases, and 15 bases lay between the germline ends. CDR3 amino acids: CATRKGGGSNEQFF. CDR3 coding DNA: TGTGCCACCAGGAAGGGAGGAGGGTCCAATGAGCAGTTCTTC.

The rearrangement joins TRBV6-2 or TRBV6-3 to TRBJ2-5; possible D gene TRBD2, 5 bases. The CDR3 runs to 14 residues. V dropped 8 bases and J dropped 5 bases, with 18 bases sitting between them. Germline assignment: CDR1 MNHEY and CDR2 SVGEGT. CDR3 sequence reads: CASGFRRGSETQYF. CDR3 DNA: TGTGCCAGCGGTTTTCGGAGAGGGAGTGAGACCCAGTACTTC.

The CDR3 DNA follows: TGTGCCAGTAGATGGGGGGAGGAGCAGTTCTTC. It specifies CASRWGEEQFF. The chain employs TRBV19 and TRBJ2-1, with a weak D call TRBD2 (6 bases). Germline CDR1 and CDR2: LNHDA and SQIVND (reference sequence). V shed 6 bases and J shed 10 bases, with 10 bases lying between them. The CDR3 is made up of 11 amino acids.

The gene calls are TRBV19 and TRBJ1-5; no clear D. Germline CDR1 is LNHDA and CDR2 is SQIVND (reference sequence). The CDR3 runs 13 residues. Trimming pared 6 bases from V and 0 bases from J, leaving 6 bases between. CDR3 region: CASSLSSNQPQHF. In DNA form, the CDR3 reads TGTGCCAGTAGCCTCAGTAGCAATCAGCCCCAGCATTTT.

J is TRBJ2-1 and V is TRBV29-1; 8 nucleotides align to TRBD2. Per germline, CDR1 SQVTM and CDR2 ANQGSEA. This CDR3 is built from 13 residues. Unmatched junction bases numbered 4, after V lost 6 bases and J lost 3 bases. Here the CDR3 DNA reads TGCAGCGTGATTGGGACTAGCTACAATGAGCAGTTCTTC. This translates into CSVIGTSYNEQFF.

This chain uses TRBV4-3 with TRBJ2-1; 9 nucleotides match TRBD1. This CDR3 comprises 15 residues. V shed 8 bases and J 4 bases; nucleotides not matched to a gene: 9. Germline values: CDR1 LGHNA, CDR2 YSLEER. CDR3 sequence: CASATWDRDYNEQFF. CDR3 nucleotides: TGCGCCAGCGCCACGTGGGACAGGGATTACAATGAGCAGTTCTTC.

The CDR3 spells CASSDRAKTEAFF. For the CDR3, the DNA is TGTGCCAGCAGCGACAGGGCAAAGACTGAAGCTTTCTTT. This rearrangement joins TRBV7-8 to TRBJ1-1, with TRBD1 identical over 7 bases. This CDR3 spans 13 amino acids. The germline V gene encodes CDR1 SGHVS and CDR2 FQNEAQ. The V gene end was trimmed by 5 bases and the J gene end by 5 bases; junction bases not matched to a gene: 5.

The CDR3 nucleotides read TGTGCCACCAGCAGATACGAGAGCTCCTATAATTCACCCCTCCACTTT. It translates to CATSRYESSYNSPLHF. This chain connects TRBV15 to TRBJ1-6; D not resolved. V lost 2 bases and J 0 bases, leaving 8 bases between the germline ends. Germline V gene sequence: CDR1 LNHNV, CDR2 YYDKDF (reference sequence). The CDR3 length is 16 residues.